Below, 17 T cell receptor beta chains from the same sample are listed, as sequenced in a study of blood T cell repertoires in COVID-19. Measured with immunoSEQ multiplex PCR; TCRdb has only the in-frame clones, and not every one. This sample yields over 250,000 clones, of which 85% to 90% are seen a single time; roughly 2.5% belongs to the top ten. What was sequenced was PBMCs or T cells enriched from blood (not recorded which). These receptors were taken from a woman younger than 30 who had recovered from COVID-19.

As to this clone: Other DNA sequences in this sample translate to the same CDR3. The rearrangement uses TRBV9 and TRBJ1-5, with D maybe TRBD1 (5 bases). CDR3 length: 14 amino acids. Germline CDR1 SGDLS, CDR2 YYNGEE. The germline V and J ends were trimmed by 2 bases and 3 bases, with 9 bases remaining between them. The CDR3 is CASSVGGVNQPQHF. CDR3 in DNA: TGTGCCAGCAGCGTTGGAGGGGTCAATCAGCCCCAGCATTTT.

The chain carries TRBV13 and TRBJ2-2, with D perhaps matching TRBD2 (5 bases). Germline CDR1 is PRHDT and CDR2 is FYEKMQ (reference sequence). The CDR3 is 16 amino acids. V gave up 6 bases and J gave up 0 bases, with 14 bases separating them. CDR3 amino acids: CASSHFAGANTGELFF. DNA of the CDR3: TGTGCCAGCAGTCATTTCGCGGGCGCGAACACCGGGGAGCTGTTTTTT.

The V call is TRBV7-9, the J call TRBJ2-3; D perhaps matches TRBD1 (6 bases). V shed 8 bases and J shed 0 bases, with 18 bases lying between them. In germline, CDR1 is SEHNR, CDR2 FQNEAQ (reference sequence). This CDR3 is built from 16 residues. The DNA for the CDR3 is TGTGCCAGCCAATTCCGGGACACGCCTAGCACAGATACGCAGTATTTT. Its protein is CASQFRDTPSTDTQYF.

The chain uses TRBV9 and TRBJ2-5; D call uncertain. CDR1 and CDR2 from the germline V gene are SGDLS and YYNGEE. V was shortened by 0 bases and J by 10 bases, with 13 bases between the two germline ends. The CDR3 is 13 residues long. CDR3 loop: CASSVGTAPVQYF. The CDR3 bases are TGTGCCAGCAGCGTAGGAACAGCCCCAGTCCAGTACTTC. The full variable domain, completed using reference TRBV9 and TRBJ2-5, is DSGVTQTPKHLITATGQRVTLRCSPRSGDLSVYWYQQSLDQGLQFLIQYYNGEERAKGNILERFSAQQFPDLHSELNLSSLELGDSALYFCASSVGTAPVQYFGPGTRLLVL.

This chain joins TRBV21-1 and TRBJ1-2. TRBV21-1 is a recognized pseudogene. CDR3 size: 13 residues. CDR3 nucleotide sequence: TGTGCCAGCAGCACCCGCCTTAGGGAGGGCTACACCTTC. Its translation is CASSTRLREGYTF.

For the CDR3, the DNA is TGTGCCATCGGGGATAGCGGGGGAACGCAGTATTTT. It specifies CAIGDSGGTQYF. The rearrangement joins TRBV10-3 to TRBJ2-3, with 9 bases identical to TRBD2. This CDR3 has 12 residues. V dropped 8 bases and J dropped 9; count of bases not matched to a gene: 6. Germline V gene sequence: CDR1 ENHRY, CDR2 SYGVKD.

The chain is built from TRBV27 and TRBJ2-3, with D possibly matching TRBD1 (6 bases). Germline values: CDR1 MNHEY, CDR2 SMNVEV (reference sequence). The CDR3 length is 15 residues. Trimming removed 6 bases at V and 6 bases at J, with 19 bases between. The DNA of the CDR3 is TGTGCCAGCAGATCGTGGACAGCTCCTGGGGATACGCAGTATTTT. Translating it yields CASRSWTAPGDTQYF.

The genes are TRBV10-3 and TRBJ1-5, with a weak D call TRBD1 (5 bases). There are 15 residues in the CDR3. Trimming removed 6 bases from V and 3 bases from J, with 15 bases in between. Per the germline V gene, CDR1 is ENHRY and CDR2 is SYGVKD. The CDR3 sequence: CAISPSGGSNQPQHF. CDR3 in DNA: TGTGCCATCAGCCCTTCGGGGGGTTCCAATCAGCCCCAGCATTTT.

V and J are TRBV28 and TRBJ1-1; D may be TRBD1 (6 bases). Germline CDR1 and CDR2: MDHEN and SYDVKM. The CDR3 contains 15 residues. V was cut by 2 bases and J by 4 bases, with 14 bases left in between. The CDR3 DNA sequence: TGTGCCAGCAGTTTAAACAGGGTTGTGGTCACTGAAGCTTTCTTT. Amino acids: CASSLNRVVVTEAFF. The whole variable domain, remainder taken from reference TRBV28 and TRBJ1-1, is DVKVTQSSRYLVKRTGEKVFLECVQDMDHENMFWYRQDPGLGLRLIYFSYDVKMKEKGDIPEGYSVSREKKERFSLILESASTNQTSMYLCASSLNRVVVTEAFFGQGTRLTVV.

The CDR3 DNA follows: TGTGCCATCCAAACTAGGGCAAGGAGGCCAACGAAACTCATCCGAGATACGCAGTATTTT. Protein sequence: CAIQTRARRPTKLIRDTQYF. This chain connects TRBV10-3 to TRBJ2-3; D might be TRBD2 (5 bases). CDR3 length: 20 amino acids. Germline CDR1 and CDR2: ENHRY and SYGVKD. With 8 bases removed from V and 5 bases from J, the gap between germline ends came to 35 bases.

The V gene is TRBV5-4, the J gene TRBJ2-1; 11 nucleotides agree with TRBD2. Losses at the gene ends were 0 bases for V and 4 bases for J; bases not matched to a gene: 6. This CDR3 is 17 amino acids long. Per germline, CDR1 SGHNT and CDR2 YYREEE (reference sequence). CDR3 region: CASSLGLAGGTYNEQFF. CDR3 sequence (DNA): TGTGCCAGCAGCTTGGGTCTAGCGGGGGGAACTTACAATGAGCAGTTCTTC.

The sample holds one count of this clone. The rearrangement uses TRBV7-9 and TRBJ2-3; 10 nucleotides line up with TRBD2. Germline CDR1 and CDR2: SEHNR and FQNEAQ (reference sequence). This CDR3 is 14 amino acids long. Unmatched junction bases numbered 6, after V lost 6 bases and J lost 6 bases. CDR3 loop: CASSFSGGHDTQYF. CDR3 nucleotides: TGTGCCAGCAGTTTTAGCGGGGGGCACGATACGCAGTATTTT.

The rearrangement joins TRBV13 to TRBJ1-1; 7 bases are shared with TRBD1. CDR1 PRHDT and CDR2 FYEKMQ come from the germline V gene (reference sequence). The CDR3 is made up of 14 amino acids. The junction had 4 bases not matched to a gene; V was cut back by 5 bases and J by 1 base. DNA of the CDR3: TGTGCCAGCAGCGCCAGGGGGGCGAACACTGAAGCTTTCTTT. Translating it yields CASSARGANTEAFF.

This clone was counted a single time. The rearrangement links TRBV19 to TRBJ2-5; 11 nucleotides agree with TRBD2. Trimming removed 4 bases from V and 3 bases from J; junction bases left unmatched: 16. The CDR3 extends over 19 amino acids. Germline V lookup: CDR1 LNHDA, CDR2 SQIVND (reference sequence). The CDR3 DNA is TGTGCCAGTAGTAGCCCCGGCCTAACTAGCGGGGGTTCCGAAGAGACCCAGTACTTC. It translates to CASSSPGLTSGGSEETQYF.

This clone has a handful of counts. This rearrangement joins TRBV24-1 to TRBJ1-5; D is possibly TRBD1 (6 bases). The V end was cut by 3 bases, the J end by 1 base, with 9 bases between. Germline V gives CDR1 KGHDR, CDR2 SFDVKD. CDR3 length equals 15 residues. CDR3: CATSDADRSNQPQHF. The CDR3 DNA sequence: TGTGCCACCAGTGATGCCGACAGGAGCAATCAGCCCCAGCATTTT.

This clone is a singleton in its sample. The genes are TRBV14 and TRBJ2-5; 9 nucleotides line up with TRBD1. J gave up 5 bases and V 2 bases, and 9 bases lay outside the gene matches. The CDR3 is 16 amino acids. Germline loops: CDR1 SGHDN, CDR2 FVKESK. The CDR3 here is CASSQLQGAVGETQYF. CDR3 in DNA: TGTGCCAGCAGCCAACTACAGGGGGCAGTCGGGGAGACCCAGTACTTC.

This clone was counted ten times or more. The chain's CDR3 is CASSPELPGQGTEAFF. The CDR3 DNA reads TGTGCCAGCTCACCAGAGTTACCGGGACAGGGAACTGAAGCTTTCTTT. The chain recombines TRBV18 with TRBJ1-1; 9 positions agree with TRBD1. J was trimmed by 5 bases and V by 2 bases; bases with no gene match: 9. Germline loops: CDR1 KGHSH, CDR2 LQKENI. CDR3 length: 16 amino acids.